This TCR beta chain derives from a study of shared clonotypes between healthy human individuals. CD8 cells regarded as naive lacked CD45RO, were positively chosen for CCR7, and omitted terminally differentiated effector memory CD45RA+ cells. Profiling relied on immunoSEQ multiplex PCR, and the TCRdb table lists in-frame clones only, not all of them. Here the sample spans about 2.1 million clones, approximately 94% being singletons. The sample holds one count of this clone. Germline loops: CDR1 SQVTM, CDR2 ANQGSEA. This CDR3 comprises 15 residues. With 4 bases removed from V and 1 base from J, the gap between germline ends came to 17 bases.

The sample taken for sequencing was naive CD8+ T cells from PBMCs. The rearrangement joins TRBV29-1 to TRBJ2-7; no reliable D call. The clonotype originates from a young man in good health. Some clones in this sample may be carry-over from other donors' samples. The CDR3 loop is CSVVGLGKGSYEQYF. CDR3 nucleotides: TGCAGCGTTGTAGGGCTGGGAAAAGGGTCCTACGAGCAGTACTTC.